This TCR beta chain was captured in a study of early T cells in non-severe SARS-CoV-2 infection (dated by TCRdb to the early 2020s). Notes on the research overall: Bulk RNA from unsorted whole blood was used for TCR sequencing, so alpha and beta chains could not be paired. Broader findings and caveats from the paper: VDJdb matching was skewed toward anti-spike CD8 responses and likely underestimated virus-specific expansions by missing private and CD4 specificities.

Trimming takes 5 bases from V and 3 bases from J, and the germline ends sit 13 bases apart. CDR1 is given as MDHEN and CDR2 as SYDVKM, both from the germline V gene. From its cysteine to its phenylalanine, the CDR3 spans 14 amino acids. Only CDR3 DNA is held: 42 bases, read in frame from base 1. The study was a case-control design nested within a healthcare worker cohort in London, UK, with weekly nasopharyngeal swab PCR tests and blood sampling. Healthcare workers were enrolled in the week of the UK lockdown, from 23 to 31 March 2020, and were followed every week for up to about 16 weeks. The library was obtained by 5' RACE. Reads for this sample came from a NextSeq 500. Unique molecular identifiers were attached to individual cDNA molecules in the TCR library protocol so that sequencing error and PCR bias could be corrected. Both TCR alpha and beta chains were sequenced, and tight co-correlation was observed between alpha and beta sequence abundances in each sample. Per the original workflow: V gene, J gene and CDR3 annotation of TCR sequences was performed with Decombinator V4. Expanded TCRs were defined as changing significantly between any two time points under a Poisson model with p below 0.0001. TCR abundances were normalised to the total number of TCRs sequenced per sample and expressed as counts per million. TRAV1-2 paired with TRAJ12, TRAJ20 or TRAJ33 defined MAIT TCRs, while TRAV10 paired with TRAJ18 defined iNKT TCRs. VDJdb, accessed 1 November 2021, was searched for CMV, EBV and SARS-CoV-2 annotated TCRs, with TCRs annotated for multiple antigens excluded. TCRdb handled the public reads itself, with Q25 trimming in fastp and clone calling in MiXCR, and kept productive beta chains. One record per CDR3 amino acid sequence lists the most common genes and DNA. The V and J calls were not made by the authors but by TCRdb's processing. The sample has more than 55,000 distinct CDR3 sequences on record, about 12% of them singletons. The ten largest clones capture less than 1.5% of the sample.

Remarks on this clonotype: What this receptor recognizes is not known. No per-base quality is available; no much larger clone lies one base away.

The chain is made from TRBV28 and TRBJ1-1; no D gene can be assigned with confidence. The sequence was collected from an adult who was a healthcare worker with PCR-confirmed SARS-CoV-2 infection or an uninfected control (not recorded which). The material sequenced was whole blood. The DNA sequence is TGTGCCAGCAGTCAAGACGCGGGGTACACTGAAGCTTTCTTT. This gives the protein CASSQDAGYTEAFF.